The present T cell receptor beta chain was sequenced within a study of blood T cell repertoires in COVID-19. Across the whole study: The United States, Italy and Spain provided the acute and convalescent COVID-19 samples. T cells, B-cell-depleted T cells, or PBMCs supplied cDNA or gDNA.

Methods used by the authors: By means of reference gene primer amplification, nucleated cell counts were estimated. Clones were sequenced by immunoSEQ multiplex PCR, and TCRdb holds only the in-frame ones, with some missing. Clone size and the V and J calls come from that table; the DNA yielded D and trimming. The repertoire holds fewer than 130,000 clones, with about 88% as singletons. This CDR3 is built from 18 residues. The germline V gene encodes CDR1 SGHTA and CDR2 FQGNSA. V shed 6 bases, J shed 3 bases, and the junction held 14 bases outside the gene matches. The source material was peripheral blood. This receptor was taken from a human donor in a cohort sampled during active COVID-19. J is TRBJ2-3 and V is TRBV7-2, with TRBD2 identical over 11 bases. CDR3 DNA sequence: TGTGCCAGCAGTTTCCGTTACGTAACTAGCGGGGGAACAGATACGCAGTATTTT. This encodes CASSFRYVTSGGTDTQYF.